This T cell receptor beta chain is from a study of CD8+ T cells in alopecia areata (dated by TCRdb to 2016 to 2019). In the study overall: Treated patients were enrolled in an open-label pilot trial of oral tofacitinib at 5 to 10 mg twice daily for moderate-to-severe alopecia areata. Tofacitinib was given for 6 to 18 months, followed by 6 months of follow-up off drug to assess delayed response and recurrence. For the treated patients, the SALT score, which quantifies what percentage of scalp surface area is affected, served as the measure of disease severity. The study used high-throughput TCRbeta sequencing to examine T cell clonal expansion in alopecia areata, in both the C3H/HeJ mouse model and human patients. Scalp tissue and sorted CD4+ and CD8+ peripheral blood T cells from patchy and totalis/universalis alopecia areata patients and from healthy controls were covered by human TCRbeta sequencing. Biopsies were taken from tofacitinib-treated patients at baseline and again at 4 and 24 weeks into treatment, and several of those patients also had a later scalp biopsy. Scalp clonality was compared across normal scalp (n=4), patchy alopecia areata scalp (n=8), and alopecia totalis/universalis scalp (n=8). RNA was extracted with the PAXgene miRNA kit for fixed scalp, the miRNeasy kit for PBMCs, and the RNeasy kit for mouse skin. immunoSEQ multiplex PCR using 35 Vbeta forward primers and 13 Jbeta reverse primers was used to amplify TCRbeta CDR3 regions.

Results the study describes overall, beyond this receptor: Shared TCR sequences between patients were less evident than in mice, which may be partly attributable to HLA diversity in the patient population. Lesional scalp, especially in alopecia totalis/universalis, showed higher clonality and more expanded CD8+ clones than normal scalp, suggesting antigenic drive. With tofacitinib, both scalp clonality and the number of expanded CD8+ clones among the top 100 scalp clones went down significantly. Unlike mouse skin, which is dominated by gammadelta T cells, normal human skin has resident alphabeta T cells that are also sequenced, and this complicates analysis of the scalp TCR repertoire. Many expanded lesional clones were found to persist in scalp and blood during tofacitinib treatment, and relapse after treatment cessation may be partly explained by this persistence. Because the treated cohort was small and had only one nonresponder, larger studies are needed to examine links between baseline CD8+ expansion and response.

On this clone: The antigen it binds to is not known. One base away there is no much larger clone; base qualities are not given.

Library method: the immunoSEQ multiplex PCR assay. For TCR sequencing, RNA was extracted from every sample and reverse transcribed into cDNA to serve as template. SuperScript III was used to make first-strand cDNA, primed with a 2:1 mix of oligo-dT and random hexamers. A synthetic immune receptor repertoire was used to assess amplification bias, and residual bias was removed computationally. In the paper's pipeline: Raw reads were preprocessed to remove errors, and CDR3 was defined according to IMGT conventions as the region from the conserved cysteine to phenylalanine. To get clonality, Shannon entropy was normalized by log2 of the number of productive unique TCRs and the result was subtracted from 1. Scalp TCRbeta sequences were cross-referenced with sorted blood CD4 and CD8 repertoires so that the CD4 or CD8 identity of scalp clones could be inferred. Sourced from immuneACCESS, this table was stored by TCRdb with only in-frame sequences that have V and J called. A share of the clones is absent; for the studies checked, an unresolved V gene accounts for under half, and the remainder has no known explanation. V and J calls and clone size are copied from that table; D and trimming were computed from the DNA. The sample table holds a few hundred thousand clones, of which about two fifths were seen once. Jointly, the top ten make up almost 0.5% of the sample.

Compared with germline, V lacks 2 bases and J lacks 8 bases; bases without a gene match: 11. The CDR3 covers 15 residues, taking in both the cysteine and the phenylalanine. Only CDR3 DNA remains: 45 bases, in frame from the first base. CDR1 and CDR2 are read off the germline V gene (reference sequence) as GTSNPN and SVGIG. The sample's treatment or condition label is to be understood as: oral pan-JAK inhibitor, 5-10 mg twice daily. Lesional scalp punch biopsies and peripheral blood were obtained from alopecia areata patients. PBMCs were isolated by density centrifugation and stained for CD3, CD4 and CD8, and CD4+ and CD8+ T cells were sorted on a FACSAria.

Sequencing was performed on CD4+ T cells sorted from blood, taken at approximately week 30, from a patient treated with tofacitinib. This receptor was identified in a human donor with alopecia areata. The rearranged segments are TRBV30 and TRBJ1-4; the junction holds 7 bases that match TRBD1. The sequenced DNA is TGTGCCTGGAGTCACAAGGGAGGGGGCCCCGAAAAACTGTTTTTT. The encoded protein is CAWSHKGGGPEKLFF.